The 8 T cell receptor beta chains below were found in one sample sequenced in a study of T cells in Graves' hyperthyroidism and ophthalmopathy. There were TCR beta CDR3 regions amplified from RNA transcripts. Carried out on the TCR CDR3, a first-round RT-PCR used the HTBI primer set. TCRdb recomputed calls from the multiplex PCR reads with MiXCR, one row per CDR3 protein. This table has over 250,000 distinct CDR3 sequences, 25% appearing once. Sequencing used blood. These receptors were taken from a man aged 35 to 55 with Graves' hyperthyroidism that later progressed to Graves' ophthalmopathy.

This clonotype was found many times. The chain is built from TRBV6-4 and TRBJ1-2; tentatively, D is TRBD1 (5 bases). CDR3 length equals 13 residues. Germline loops: CDR1 MRHNA, CDR2 SNTAGT. V gave up 3 bases and J gave up 7 bases, with 12 bases separating them. The CDR3 loop is CASSEEGVGGYTF. As DNA, the CDR3 is TGTGCCAGCAGTGAAGAAGGGGTTGGTGGCTACACCTTC.

The rearrangement joins TRBV12-3 or TRBV12-4 to TRBJ1-2; D not resolved. V lost 6 bases, J lost 4 bases, and 12 bases lay in between. The CDR3 totals 13 residues. CDR3 nucleotide sequence: TGTGCCAGCAGCCCCAGGACGTCCTATGGCTACACCTTC. Translated, it gives CASSPRTSYGYTF.

This clonotype has at least ten counts. V usage is TRBV30 and J usage is TRBJ1-5, with a tentative D call TRBD1 (6 bases). V was pared by 0 bases and J by 3 bases, with 18 bases between. There are 17 residues in the CDR3. Germline V gene sequence: CDR1 GTSNPN, CDR2 SVGIG (reference sequence). The CDR3 loop is CAWSVLAVDRNNQPQHF. The CDR3 DNA reads TGTGCCTGGAGTGTACTCGCGGTAGACAGGAACAATCAGCCCCAGCATTTT.

The chain joins TRBV6-1 to TRBJ2-7, with D perhaps matching TRBD2 (5 bases). This CDR3 is 15 amino acids long. Germline CDR1 reads MNHNS; CDR2 reads SASEGT. V was clipped by 5 bases and J by 5 bases, with 19 bases between them. This CDR3 reads CASSMLTRLSNEQYF. The CDR3 DNA reads TGTGCCAGCAGTATGCTTACTAGGTTGTCCAACGAGCAGTACTTC.

This clonotype was detected many times. The chain joins TRBV6-1 to TRBJ1-1; TRBD1 matches 7 bases. The trim removed 7 bases at V and 4 bases at J, leaving 6 bases unmatched. The CDR3 has 13 amino acids. Germline V gene lookup returns CDR1 MNHNS and CDR2 SASEGT. CDR3 in DNA: TGTGCCAGCAACTATGACAGGGCCACTGAAGCTTTCTTT. Amino acid sequence: CASNYDRATEAFF.

This clonotype was counted many times. This chain uses TRBV9 with TRBJ2-3; 8 bases align to TRBD2. The J segment lost 1 base and the V segment lost 5 bases, leaving 9 bases of the junction unmatched. Germline values: CDR1 SGDLS, CDR2 YYNGEE. This CDR3 region has 16 residues. The CDR3 is CASSPRPGLGTDTQYF. DNA of the CDR3: TGTGCCAGCAGTCCCCGGCCGGGACTAGGCACAGATACGCAGTATTTT.

This clonotype was seen many times. The genes are TRBV18 and TRBJ2-5, with D maybe TRBD2 (5 bases). Germline V CDR1 and CDR2: KGHSH, LQKENI. The CDR3 loop spans 14 amino acids. The V gene lost 3 bases and the J gene lost 3 bases, with 11 bases spanning the gap. The CDR3 coding sequence is TGTGCCAGCTCACCTGGGCTGAGGGAAGAGACCCAGTACTTC. It specifies CASSPGLREETQYF.

The sample holds many counts of this clonotype. The rearrangement joins TRBV6-1 to TRBJ2-7, with 8 bases identical to TRBD1. The CDR3 loop spans 11 amino acids. CDR1 is MNHNS, CDR2 SASEGT, per germline. Germline trimming cut 5 bases from V and 12 bases from J; bases unmatched to any gene: 6. CDR3 in amino acids: CASSQDRVLYF. The CDR3 coding sequence is TGTGCCAGCAGTCAGGACAGGGTCCTGTACTTC.